Listed below are T cell receptor beta chains from one sample, sequenced in a study of cytomegalovirus exposure and HLA in healthy donors. Profiled with immunoSEQ multiplex PCR; TCRdb holds only in-frame clones, not every one. The profile shows some 170,000 clones, 80% of them singletons. The sequenced material came from PBMCs. These receptors were taken from a man aged 25-45 years in good health and CMV-seronegative. Both conserved end residues are part of each CDR3. A D gene is named only where the DNA matches it firmly. Size is omitted from some rows. Given values are once, few, many or a class for expanded clones.

clone size,V gene,J gene,D gene,CDR3 protein,CDR3 DNA
NA,TRBV10-2,TRBJ2-2,NA,CASSNTGSKGELFF,TGCGCCAGCAGTAACACAGGGTCCAAAGGGGAGCTGTTTTTT
NA,TRBV30,TRBJ2-4,NA,CAWSDGVGRGIQYF,TGTGCCTGGAGTGACGGGGTAGGGAGAGGCATTCAGTACTTC
NA,TRBV5-1,TRBJ2-5,NA,CASSLDLATGETQYF,TGCGCCAGCAGCTTGGATCTTGCAACAGGGGAGACCCAGTACTTC
NA,TRBV7-9,TRBJ1-2,TRBD1,CASSLITGGNGYTF,TGTGCCAGCAGCCTAATCACAGGGGGCAATGGCTACACCTTC
NA,TRBV2,TRBJ2-7,NA,CASRPGNYEQYF,TGTGCCAGCAGGCCGGGAAACTACGAGCAGTACTTC
NA,TRBV7-9,TRBJ1-1,TRBD1,CASSPRPGTETGEAFF,TGTGCCAGCAGCCCCAGACCCGGGACAGAAACAGGTGAAGCTTTCTTT
NA,TRBV29-1,TRBJ1-5,NA,CSVGNYGSNQPQHF,TGCAGCGTTGGTAATTACGGTAGCAATCAGCCCCAGCATTTT
NA,TRBV28,TRBJ1-5,TRBD1,CASSLPVGGQPQHF,TGTGCCAGCAGTTTACCGGTAGGGGGCCAGCCCCAGCATTTT
NA,TRBV5-6,TRBJ1-1,NA,CASTLGVLRGFMNTEAFF,TGTGCCAGCACCCTCGGGGTTCTCCGGGGATTCATGAACACTGAAGCTTTCTTT
NA,TRBV11-2,TRBJ2-3,NA,CASSLGGVLANTQYF,TGTGCCAGCAGCTTAGGAGGAGTTTTGGCGAATACGCAGTATTTT
once,TRBV5-4,TRBJ1-1,NA,CASQSDSFEAFF,TGTGCCAGCCAATCGGACAGTTTTGAAGCTTTCTTT
NA,TRBV5-4,TRBJ1-2,NA,CASSPKRGGGIYGYTF,TGTGCCAGCAGCCCTAAACGGGGGGGAGGGATCTATGGCTACACCTTC
NA,TRBV13,TRBJ2-3,TRBD2,CASSTRLAGISSTDTQYF,TGTGCCAGCAGCACCCGACTAGCGGGGATATCTAGCACAGATACGCAGTATTTT
NA,TRBV5-8,TRBJ1-1,TRBD1,CASSPWTGAPGTEAFF,TGTGCCAGCAGCCCTTGGACAGGGGCCCCGGGCACTGAAGCTTTCTTT
NA,TRBV7-9,TRBJ1-4,NA,CASSSIRGLKNEKLFF,TGTGCCAGCAGCTCCATTCGTGGGCTGAAGAATGAAAAACTGTTTTTT
NA,TRBV6-1,TRBJ2-1,TRBD2,CASSDSSGGPWNEQFF,TGTGCCAGCAGTGATTCGTCGGGGGGGCCTTGGAATGAGCAGTTCTTC
NA,TRBV15,TRBJ2-7,NA,CATSRDQGYEQYF,TGTGCCACCAGCAGAGATCAGGGATACGAGCAGTACTTC
NA,TRBV7-8,TRBJ2-5,TRBD2,CASSSGAGLETQYF,TGTGCCAGCAGCTCCGGAGCGGGGTTAGAGACCCAGTACTTC
NA,TRBV27,TRBJ2-7,NA,CASSSRRWSYEQYF,TGTGCCAGCAGTAGCCGTCGCTGGTCCTACGAGCAGTACTTC
NA,TRBV29-1,TRBJ2-7,TRBD2,CSVAGGSYEQYF,TGCAGCGTTGCCGGGGGGTCCTACGAGCAGTACTTC
NA,TRBV28,TRBJ2-3,NA,CASSFLDTQYF,TGTGCCAGCAGTTTCCTAGATACGCAGTATTTT
NA,TRBV25-1,TRBJ1-1,NA,CASSEFRGNTEAFF,TGTGCCAGCAGTGAATTCAGAGGGAACACTGAAGCTTTCTTT
NA,TRBV28,TRBJ2-7,NA,CASTYGGAKVADQYF,TGTGCCAGCACTTATGGAGGGGCGAAGGTAGCTGATCAGTACTTC
NA,TRBV10-3,TRBJ2-7,NA,CAISQTISGSNYEQYF,TGTGCCATCAGCCAGACTATAAGCGGTTCCAACTACGAGCAGTACTTC
once,TRBV7-6,TRBJ2-3,NA,CASSSQMGGWTDTQYF,TGTGCCAGCAGCTCCCAAATGGGGGGTTGGACAGATACGCAGTATTTT